Following are 18 T cell receptor beta chains from one sample sequenced in a study of shared clonotypes between healthy human individuals. The protocol was immunoSEQ multiplex PCR, while the TCRdb copy is restricted to in-frame clones and leaves out a portion. This sample has more than 1,200,000 clones; less than 99% occur once, and the top ten carry 0.36%. Sequencing was done on a sample of naive CD4+ T cells sorted from blood. Subset given: CD45RA+ positively selected. The receptors shown here come from a man younger than 45 in good health.

J is TRBJ1-4 and V is TRBV5-1; 7 bases map to TRBD1. Looked up from germline, CDR1 is SGHRS and CDR2 is YFSETQ. CDR3 size: 13 residues. J lost 6 bases, V lost 7 bases, and 6 bases had no gene match. The CDR3 DNA reads TGCGCCAGCTCCAGGGACAGACATGAAAAACTGTTTTTT. Its translation: CASSRDRHEKLFF. Combining the CDR3 with reference TRBV5-1 and TRBJ1-4 gives the whole variable domain KAGVTQTPRYLIKTRGQQVTLSCSPISGHRSVSWYQQTPGQGLQFLFEYFSETQRNKGNFPGRFSGRQFSNSRSEMNVSTLELGDSALYLCASSRDRHEKLFFGSGTQLSVL.

This chain connects TRBV18 to TRBJ1-1, with 7 bases identical to TRBD1. CDR1 and CDR2 (germline): KGHSH, LQKENI. The CDR3 has 16 amino acids. Losses at the gene ends were 5 bases for V and 5 bases for J; bases not matched to a gene: 14. The CDR3 nucleotides are TGTGCCAGCTCAACCCTGAGAACAGGGGATGGTACTGAAGCTTTCTTT. Translated: CASSTLRTGDGTEAFF.

The rearrangement joins TRBV19 to TRBJ2-1; unclear D gene. The V end was cut by 3 bases, the J end by 4 bases, with 13 bases between. CDR3 length: 15 residues. Germline V lookup: CDR1 LNHDA, CDR2 SQIVND (reference sequence). The CDR3 reads CASSIIPLGYNEQFF. CDR3 DNA sequence: TGTGCCAGTAGTATCATCCCCCTGGGATACAATGAGCAGTTCTTC.

The chain has TRBV7-8 and TRBJ1-2, with TRBD1 as a possible D gene (5 bases). Trimming shortened V by 1 base and J by 2 bases, and 14 bases separated the two germline ends. The CDR3 spans 16 residues. From germline, CDR1 is SGHVS and CDR2 FQNEAQ. The CDR3 spells CASSLGFGGRNYGYTF. Written as DNA, the CDR3 is TGTGCCAGCAGCTTAGGGTTTGGGGGGAGAAACTATGGCTACACCTTC.

On this clone: Other DNA sequences in the same sample also yield this CDR3. The V and J genes are TRBV7-6 and TRBJ1-5; no reliable D call. Germline CDR1 reads SGHVS; CDR2 reads FNYEAQ. The CDR3 extends over 13 amino acids. The V and J ends lost 2 bases and 5 bases respectively, with 7 bases between them. The CDR3 nucleotides read TGTGCCAGCAGCTTAAGGAGGGATCAGCCCCAGCATTTT. Protein product: CASSLRRDQPQHF.

The rearrangement joins TRBV19 to TRBJ2-7; D not certain. V shed 5 bases and J shed 4 bases, with 15 bases lying between them. CDR3 length: 14 residues. Germline V gene data show CDR1 as LNHDA and CDR2 as SQIVND (reference sequence). The CDR3 DNA reads as TGTGCCAGTAGTTACAGCTCCGGGTCTTACGAGCAGTACTTC. Amino acid sequence: CASSYSSGSYEQYF.

In nucleotides, the CDR3 is TGTGCCAGCAGCCTTCTAGCGGGGGTGCAGACCCAGTACTTC. Amino acid sequence: CASSLLAGVQTQYF. This chain joins TRBV14 and TRBJ2-5; 10 positions agree with TRBD2. J was trimmed by 6 bases and V by 4 bases; bases with no gene match: 5. The CDR3 spans 14 residues. Per the germline V gene, CDR1 is SGHDN and CDR2 is FVKESK.

This clone was recorded only once. The chain carries TRBV18 and TRBJ1-1, with D perhaps TRBD1 (6 bases). V lost 5 bases and J 6 bases, leaving 13 bases between the germline ends. This CDR3 spans 13 amino acids. In germline, CDR1 is KGHSH, CDR2 LQKENI. The CDR3 DNA reads TGTGCCAGCTCATACCAGGGGCTCGCTGAAGCTTTCTTT. This gives the protein CASSYQGLAEAFF. Drawing the rest from reference TRBV18 and TRBJ1-1, the complete variable domain is NAGVMQNPRHLVRRRGQEARLRCSPMKGHSHVYWYRQLPEEGLKFMVYLQKENIIDESGMPKERFSAEFPKEGPSILRIQQVVRGDSAAYFCASSYQGLAEAFFGQGTRLTVV.

This chain joins TRBV7-3 and TRBJ2-7, with D tentatively TRBD1 (6 bases). CDR1 and CDR2 (germline): SGHTA, FQGTGA. The CDR3 runs to 13 residues. V dropped 4 bases and J dropped 3 bases, with 10 bases sitting between them. The CDR3 sequence is CASSWDIYYEQYF. The DNA for the CDR3 is TGTGCCAGCAGCTGGGACATATACTACGAGCAGTACTTC.

For this clone: An end of the junction differs from the germline gene, which may be a read error. The rearrangement links TRBV28 to TRBJ1-1; D gene unclear. This CDR3 is 13 amino acids long. CDR1 MDHEN and CDR2 SYDVKM come from the germline V gene. CDR3 coding DNA: TGTGCCAGCAATTTACGGGGAATGGGTGAAGCTTTCTTT. This translates into CASNLRGMGEAFF.

J is TRBJ2-1 and V is TRBV2, with TRBD2 as a possible D gene (6 bases). Per the germline V gene, CDR1 is SNHLY and CDR2 is FYNNEI. V lost 4 bases to trimming and J lost 3 bases, with 10 bases between them. The CDR3 has 14 residues. CDR3 in DNA: TGTGCCAGCAGTGTTCGGGGGAACTACAATGAGCAGTTCTTC. It encodes CASSVRGNYNEQFF.

This clone was detected once. V usage is TRBV2 and J usage is TRBJ1-2; TRBD1 agrees at 9 bases. The CDR3 is 14 residues long. Per the germline V gene, CDR1 is SNHLY and CDR2 is FYNNEI. The trim removed 6 bases at V and 6 bases at J, leaving 8 bases unmatched. The DNA of the CDR3 is TGTGCCAGCAGGGGGACAGGGTTTGGTAATGGCTACACCTTC. It specifies CASRGTGFGNGYTF.

The CDR3 is CSAPLWGEQFF. In DNA form, the CDR3 reads TGCAGTGCTCCCTTGTGGGGTGAGCAGTTCTTC. The chain joins TRBV20-1 to TRBJ2-1; D is unclear. V lost 5 bases and J 9 bases, leaving 11 bases between the germline ends. The CDR3 contains 11 residues. The germline CDR1 and CDR2 sequences are DFQATT and SNEGSKA (reference sequence).

The rearrangement joins TRBV5-1 to TRBJ1-5; D not certain. V was pared by 0 bases and J by 9 bases, with 10 bases between. This CDR3 comprises 13 residues. Per germline, CDR1 SGHRS and CDR2 YFSETQ. The CDR3 region is CASSLDGSRPQHF. The CDR3 region has the DNA TGCGCCAGCAGCTTGGATGGAAGCCGGCCCCAGCATTTT.

Comments on this clone: Additional DNA sequences in this sample encode the identical CDR3. V gene TRBV15 combines with J gene TRBJ2-7; D is undetermined. This CDR3 is built from 13 residues. Germline CDR1 reads LNHNV; CDR2 reads YYDKDF (reference sequence). The V gene lost 0 bases and the J gene lost 4 bases, with 7 bases spanning the gap. The CDR3 protein is CATSRDKGYEQYF. The CDR3 nucleotides read TGTGCCACCAGCAGAGATAAGGGTTACGAGCAGTACTTC.

The chain links TRBV6-1 to TRBJ2-7; perhaps TRBD2 as D (5 bases). The CDR3 extends over 15 amino acids. Trimming pared 5 bases from V and 4 bases from J, leaving 18 bases between. CDR1 is MNHNS, CDR2 SASEGT, per germline. This chain's CDR3 is CASSPLTTSPYEQYF. The CDR3 region has the DNA TGTGCCAGCAGTCCTTTGACTACCTCACCTTACGAGCAGTACTTC.

This chain connects TRBV4-3 to TRBJ2-3, with TRBD2 identical over 13 bases. The trim removed 3 bases at V and 1 base at J, leaving 4 bases unmatched. Germline V gene data show CDR1 as LGHNA and CDR2 as YSLEER. The CDR3 covers 17 residues. The CDR3 reads CASSHPGLAGGTDTQYF. The CDR3 DNA follows: TGCGCCAGCAGCCATCCTGGACTAGCGGGGGGCACAGATACGCAGTATTTT.

V and J are TRBV7-2 and TRBJ2-2; D remains unclear. The CDR3 sequence is 14 residues long. V lost 6 bases and J lost 4, with 12 bases in between. Germline-derived CDR1 and CDR2 are SGHTA and FQGNSA. For the CDR3, the DNA is TGTGCCAGCAGGATTGGCAACCCCACCGGGGAGCTGTTTTTT. Protein sequence: CASRIGNPTGELFF.